The source of this TCR beta chain is a study of blood T cell repertoires in COVID-19. Recruitment covered 25 or so US areas and drew participants whose ages spanned roughly 18 to 89 years. The protocol was immunoSEQ multiplex PCR, while the TCRdb copy is restricted to in-frame clones and leaves out a portion. The sample contains 300,000 or so clones, roughly nine tenths of which appear only once. The germline CDR1 and CDR2 sequences are MDHEN and SYDVKM. Trimming left V 0 bases short and J 5 bases short, with 13 bases between. The CDR3 consists of 15 residues. The specimen was PBMCs or T cells enriched from blood (not recorded which). This chain uses TRBV28 with TRBJ1-2, with D perhaps TRBD1 (6 bases). This receptor was identified in a woman aged 30 to 39 who had recovered from COVID-19. CDR3 in DNA: TGTGCCAGCAGTTTATGGGGCGGAAGGGGGTATGGCTACACCTTC. As protein: CASSLWGGRGYGYTF.